Listed here are 25 T cell receptor beta chains from one sample, sequenced in a study of blood T cells in healthy people across ages. Sample-barcoded 5' priming and a J-beta primer mix drove a second PCR of about 6 to 12 cycles. TCRdb processed the 5' RACE reads anew with MiXCR; each CDR3 protein has one entry. Found here are around 1.5 million distinct CDR3 sequences, almost 35% of them singletons; the top ten hold around 10%. The sequenced sample was blood. Receptor source: a woman aged 25 to 39 in good health.

This clonotype was found a few times. The chain carries TRBV9 and TRBJ2-5, with D maybe TRBD2 (6 bases). V was pared by 5 bases and J by 4 bases, with 21 bases between. Per the germline V gene, CDR1 is SGDLS and CDR2 is YYNGEE. This CDR3 region has 16 residues. The DNA of the CDR3 is TGTGCCAGCAGTTTGGGGTCTAGCCTGGGGGGAGAGACCCAGTACTTC. This encodes CASSLGSSLGGETQYF.

This clonotype showed up just once. A read error may explain this, as a much larger clone is one base away. The CDR3 ends on some other residue instead of the conserved phenylalanine or tryptophan, so this is likely a read error. The J gene is TRBJ2-1, the V gene TRBV4-3, with TRBD2 as a possible D gene (6 bases). CDR3 length: 15 amino acids. Germline V lookup: CDR1 LGHNA, CDR2 YSLEER. Trimming cost V 3 bases and J 6 bases, with 15 bases left between them. The CDR3 DNA reads TGCGCCAGCAGCCACACTAGCCGGAGCTCCAATGAGCAGTTCTGC. This translates into CASSHTSRSSNEQFC.

The rearrangement links TRBV20-1 to TRBJ2-5; tentative D call: TRBD1 (6 bases). Germline-derived CDR1 and CDR2 are DFQATT and SNEGSKA (reference sequence). V was trimmed by 0 bases and J by 2 bases, leaving 19 bases between them. The CDR3 consists of 17 residues. The DNA for the CDR3 is TGCAGTGCTAGAGATCTCGCCAGGGGCCGTCCACAAGAGACCCAGTACTTC. As protein: CSARDLARGRPQETQYF.

The CDR3 DNA reads as TGTGCCAGCAGCTTGGATCGAGCGGGGTACACAGATACGCAGTATTTT. This encodes CASSLDRAGYTDTQYF. This chain uses TRBV5-6 with TRBJ2-3; TRBD2 matches at 7 bases. With V trimmed by 0 bases and J by 2 bases, 6 bases remained unmatched. CDR1 and CDR2 from the germline V gene are SGHDT and YYEEEE. This CDR3 is built from 16 residues.

This rearrangement joins TRBV6-5 to TRBJ2-2, with 8 bases that match TRBD2. V was clipped by 4 bases and J by 1 base; unmatched bases: 8. Per the germline V gene, CDR1 is MNHEY and CDR2 is SVGAGI. The CDR3 consists of 17 residues. DNA for the CDR3: TGTGCCAGCAGTTTTACGCGGCTAGCGGGGAACACCGGGGAGCTGTTTTTT. Translation gives CASSFTRLAGNTGELFF.

This clonotype was seen a few times. V gene TRBV20-1 combines with J gene TRBJ2-5; possibly TRBD1 for D (6 bases). V lost 7 bases, J lost 4 bases, and 22 bases lay in between. The germline gives CDR1 DFQATT, CDR2 SNEGSKA (reference sequence). CDR3 length: 15 residues. CDR3 amino acids: CSVTHRVGIVETQYF. CDR3 in DNA: TGCAGTGTTACCCACAGGGTTGGAATAGTAGAGACCCAGTACTTC.

This clonotype was recorded at least ten times. The rearrangement uses TRBV4-1 and TRBJ2-7; D gene unclear. This CDR3 has 16 amino acids. V was trimmed by 0 bases and J by 0 bases, leaving 12 bases between them. Germline V gene data show CDR1 as MGHRA and CDR2 as YSYEKL. In nucleotides, the CDR3 is TGCGCCAGCAGCCAAGATCCGACTGTCCCCTCCTACGAGCAGTACTTC. The encoded protein is CASSQDPTVPSYEQYF.

The J gene is TRBJ2-3, the V gene TRBV12-3 or TRBV12-4; no definite D call. The CDR3 loop spans 15 amino acids. Trimming left V 11 bases short and J 1 base short, with 19 bases between. CDR3 sequence: CARIQAGQGTDTQYF. DNA of the CDR3: TGTGCCCGCATCCAAGCAGGCCAGGGCACAGATACGCAGTATTTT.

The table lists this clonotype with many counts. The chain is built from TRBV4-1 and TRBJ2-5, with D possibly being TRBD2 (6 bases). Germline CDR1 is MGHRA and CDR2 is YSYEKL. V lost 1 base, J lost 2 bases, and 8 bases lay in between. The CDR3 has 14 residues. For the CDR3, the DNA is TGCGCCAGCAGCCAAGTTGCGGGACAAGAGACCCAGTACTTC. Translating gives CASSQVAGQETQYF.

The CDR3 protein is CASSGARTGGRNEQFF. CDR3 DNA sequence: TGTGCCAGCAGTGGTGCCCGGACAGGGGGTAGGAATGAGCAGTTCTTC. The V call is TRBV2, the J call TRBJ2-1; TRBD1 matches 10 bases. Unmatched junction bases numbered 10, after V lost 4 bases and J lost 7 bases. The germline gives CDR1 SNHLY, CDR2 FYNNEI. CDR3 length: 16 amino acids.

The table lists this clonotype with many counts. The rearrangement links TRBV20-1 to TRBJ1-5, with D maybe TRBD1 (6 bases). CDR3 length: 12 amino acids. CDR1 and CDR2 (germline): DFQATT, SNEGSKA (reference sequence). V gave up 4 bases and J gave up 7 bases, with 11 bases separating them. The CDR3 nucleotides are TGCAGTGCTATGCAGGGGAGCCAGCCCCAGCATTTT. Translation: CSAMQGSQPQHF.

The V and J genes are TRBV7-2 and TRBJ2-7; D is perhaps TRBD1 (6 bases). This CDR3 contains 14 residues. From germline, CDR1 is SGHTA and CDR2 FQGNSA. V was pared by 5 bases and J by 2 bases, with 13 bases between. The CDR3 protein is CASSKRTATYEQYF. The CDR3 region has the DNA TGTGCCAGCAGCAAACGGACAGCTACCTACGAGCAGTACTTC.

The V gene is TRBV28, the J gene TRBJ1-4; 7 bases are shared with TRBD1. In germline, CDR1 is MDHEN, CDR2 SYDVKM. V lost 6 bases, J lost 7 bases, and 5 bases stayed unmatched. This CDR3 is built from 13 residues. The CDR3 nucleotides are TGTGCCAGCAGCAGGGGGATTAGTGAAAAACTGTTTTTT. Translation gives CASSRGISEKLFF.

This clonotype turned up a few times. The CDR3 region has the DNA TGTGCCAGCAGTGAACCGGGCGGAAAGTTCTTC. The encoded protein is CASSEPGGKFF. This chain uses TRBV6-1 with TRBJ2-1; the D is unclear. The CDR3 extends over 11 amino acids. The ends were cut back, 2 bases at V and 14 bases at J, with 10 bases in the middle. Germline CDR1 and CDR2: MNHNS and SASEGT.

The chain links TRBV2 to TRBJ1-1; 11 bases match TRBD1. The CDR3 covers 14 residues. The germline CDR1 and CDR2 sequences are SNHLY and FYNNEI. V shed 7 bases and J 2 bases; nucleotides not matched to a gene: 3. CDR3 residues: CASTGQGGNTEAFF. In nucleotides, the CDR3 is TGTGCCAGCACGGGACAGGGGGGAAACACTGAAGCTTTCTTT.

The chain is built from TRBV20-1 and TRBJ2-3; 11 bases are shared with TRBD2. The germline gives CDR1 DFQATT, CDR2 SNEGSKA (reference sequence). This CDR3 comprises 16 residues. The junction had 11 bases not matched to a gene; V was cut back by 3 bases and J by 6 bases. The CDR3 DNA sequence: TGCAGTGCTAGTGTCCTAGCGGGGGGTTATCAGGATACGCAGTATTTT. Translated, it gives CSASVLAGGYQDTQYF.

Worth noting for this clonotype: Mismatch with germline at one junction end may stem from a read error. CDR3: CAGSLAGYEQYF. In DNA form, the CDR3 reads TGTGCCGGCAGTCTGGCGGGGTACGAGCAGTACTTC. The chain links TRBV12-3 or TRBV12-4 to TRBJ2-7; D is perhaps TRBD2 (6 bases). The CDR3 is made up of 12 amino acids.

The chain uses TRBV28 and TRBJ1-5; perhaps TRBD1 as D (5 bases). CDR3 length: 16 amino acids. V was trimmed by 6 bases and J by 0 bases, leaving 15 bases between them. Germline V gives CDR1 MDHEN, CDR2 SYDVKM. The CDR3 loop reads CASSPPGPDSNQPQHF. The CDR3 DNA reads as TGTGCCAGCAGCCCCCCAGGGCCGGATAGCAATCAGCCCCAGCATTTT.

The gene calls are TRBV20-1 and TRBJ2-5; maybe TRBD2 (6 bases). The CDR3 sequence is 15 residues long. Germline lookup yields CDR1 DFQATT and CDR2 SNEGSKA (reference sequence). Trimming took 0 bases from V and 3 from J, leaving 14 bases between them. CDR3 bases: TGCAGTGCTAGAGATCGGAGACTAGTCGAAGAGACCCAGTACTTC. This translates into CSARDRRLVEETQYF.

The chain links TRBV13 to TRBJ2-5; 8 positions agree with TRBD2. In germline, CDR1 is PRHDT, CDR2 FYEKMQ (reference sequence). The CDR3 runs 15 residues. The J segment lost 5 bases and the V segment lost 5 bases, leaving 10 bases of the junction unmatched. CDR3 loop: CASSRGAGVKETQYF. CDR3 in DNA: TGTGCCAGCAGCAGGGGAGCGGGAGTAAAGGAGACCCAGTACTTC.

This clonotype was observed a single time. The J gene is TRBJ2-1, the V gene TRBV7-2, with 9 positions matching TRBD2. The germline CDR1 and CDR2 sequences are SGHTA and FQGNSA. The trim removed 5 bases at V and 4 bases at J, leaving 3 bases unmatched. The CDR3 runs to 14 residues. The CDR3 DNA is TGTGCCAGCAGCCAGCGGGGGGCGTACAATGAGCAGTTCTTC. Its translation is CASSQRGAYNEQFF.

There are a few counts of this clonotype. V gene TRBV27 combines with J gene TRBJ2-7; D is unclear. The CDR3 consists of 15 residues. V lost 5 bases and J lost 3, with 17 bases in between. Germline CDR1 reads MNHEY; CDR2 reads SMNVEV (reference sequence). DNA of the CDR3: TGTGCCAGCAGTCCCCGGGTTACAAGAATCTACGAGCAGTACTTC. It encodes CASSPRVTRIYEQYF.

This clonotype was seen more than once but under ten times. This chain uses TRBV5-5 with TRBJ2-1; 9 positions agree with TRBD1. This CDR3 has 15 amino acids. V was clipped by 0 bases and J by 7 bases; unmatched bases: 5. Germline values: CDR1 SGHKS, CDR2 YYEKEE (reference sequence). The CDR3 spells CASSLVGTGINEQFF. The CDR3 coding sequence is TGTGCCAGCAGCTTGGTGGGGACAGGGATTAATGAGCAGTTCTTC.

This clonotype showed up just a few times. J is TRBJ2-1 and V is TRBV3-1; 8 bases are a match to TRBD1. In germline, CDR1 is LGHDT, CDR2 YNNKEL (reference sequence). J lost 6 bases, V lost 3 bases, and 4 bases had no gene match. This CDR3 is built from 14 residues. The chain's CDR3 is CASSQDRVSNEQFF. The DNA of the CDR3 is TGTGCCAGCAGCCAGGACAGGGTCTCCAATGAGCAGTTCTTC.

The rearrangement uses TRBV4-1 and TRBJ1-5; tentative D call: TRBD1 (6 bases). Trimming took off 0 bases at V and 5 bases at J, with 14 bases between the two ends. The CDR3 spans 16 residues. CDR1 is MGHRA, CDR2 YSYEKL, per germline. The CDR3 coding sequence is TGCGCCAGCAGCCAAGACCCGACAGGTGGATATCAGCCCCAGCATTTT. Protein: CASSQDPTGGYQPQHF.